This is a list of T cell receptor beta chains from one sample in a study of early T cells in non-severe SARS-CoV-2 infection. TCRdb reprocessed the 5' RACE reads with MiXCR, giving one entry per CDR3 protein. The data contain about 39,000 distinct CDR3 sequences, more than 6.5% of them seen just once; the ten biggest clones take up 8% to 9.5%. Sequencing input: whole blood. The receptor set was obtained from an adult who was a healthcare worker with PCR-confirmed SARS-CoV-2 infection or an uninfected control (not recorded which). Both conserved end residues are part of each CDR3. The D gene is left open where the match is weak. A row's size may be missing; if present it is once, few, many or a size class.

v_call	clone_size	d_call	j_call	cdr3_aa	cdr3_nt
TRBV6-2/TRBV6-3	few	NA	TRBJ1-5	CASSSFRYQHF	TGTGCCAGCAGTTCTTTTAGGTACCAGCATTTT
TRBV4-3	many	NA	TRBJ2-7	CASSQDTGVSSYEQYF	TGCGCCAGCAGCCAAGATACGGGGGTTAGCTCCTACGAGCAGTACTTC
TRBV3-1	few	TRBD2	TRBJ2-7	CASSQGAASGDLSYEQYF	TGTGCCAGCAGCCAAGGAGCCGCTAGCGGGGATCTCTCCTACGAGCAGTACTTC
TRBV6-5	NA	NA	TRBJ1-2	CASSRTGTHYGYTF	TGTGCCAGCAGCAGGACCGGGACACACTATGGCTACACCTTC
TRBV11-2	NA	NA	TRBJ2-3	CASSPTGRTDTQYF	TGTGCCAGCAGCCCCACAGGGAGAACAGATACGCAGTATTTT
TRBV12-3/TRBV12-4	many	TRBD1	TRBJ1-1	CASGGQGNTEAFF	TGTGCCAGCGGGGGACAGGGTAACACTGAAGCTTTCTTT
TRBV28	many	TRBD1	TRBJ1-2	CASRLTGGYGYTF	TGTGCCAGCAGACTAACAGGGGGCTATGGCTACACCTTC
TRBV7-2	many	NA	TRBJ2-1	CASSFVGGKSSYNEQFF	TGTGCCAGCAGCTTCGTCGGGGGAAAGAGCTCCTACAATGAGCAGTTCTTC
TRBV12-3/TRBV12-4	NA	NA	TRBJ2-5	CASRERDFETQYF	TGTGCCAGCAGGGAAAGGGATTTTGAGACCCAGTACTTC
TRBV5-5	few	NA	TRBJ2-5	CASSPPGTQEETQYF	TGTGCCAGCAGCCCCCCCGGGACGCAGGAAGAGACCCAGTACTTC
TRBV18	few	TRBD1	TRBJ2-7	CASSPPRGPYEQYF	TGTGCCAGCTCACCACCGAGGGGGCCCTACGAGCAGTACTTC
TRBV12-3/TRBV12-4	NA	NA	TRBJ1-1	CASNHRDLGEAFF	TGTGCCAGCAACCACCGGGACTTGGGTGAAGCTTTCTTT
TRBV6-5	few	NA	TRBJ2-1	CASSYSQASYNEQFF	TGTGCCAGCAGTTACAGCCAGGCTTCGTACAATGAGCAGTTCTTC
TRBV10-3	many	NA	TRBJ1-3	CATRGARTGYSGNTIYF	TGTGCCACCCGAGGAGCGCGTACAGGTTACTCTGGAAACACCATATATTTT
TRBV4-3	NA	NA	TRBJ1-1	CASSQTGNTEAFF	TGCGCCAGCAGCCAAACAGGGAACACTGAAGCTTTCTTT
TRBV11-2	few	NA	TRBJ2-7	CASSLDPNLEQYF	TGTGCCAGCAGCTTAGATCCCAACTTAGAGCAGTACTTC
TRBV6-2/TRBV6-3	many	NA	TRBJ2-7	CASSRTGLQSYEQYF	TGTGCCAGCAGTAGAACGGGACTCCAGAGCTACGAGCAGTACTTC
TRBV7-9	NA	NA	TRBJ2-5	CASSLGLPGKETQYF	TGTGCCAGCAGCTTAGGACTGCCGGGAAAAGAGACCCAGTACTTC
TRBV19	many	NA	TRBJ2-7	CASSPGSSYEQYF	TGTGCCAGTAGTCCGGGCAGCTCCTACGAGCAGTACTTC
TRBV28	many	NA	TRBJ2-3	CASLRGGPTDTQYF	TGTGCCAGCTTGAGGGGGGGGCCCACAGATACGCAGTATTTT
TRBV23-1	many	NA	TRBJ2-3	CASLATDTQYF	TGCGCCAGTTTAGCCACAGATACGCAGTATTTT
TRBV28	many	NA	TRBJ2-5	CASSFFSVLSSYQETQYF	TGTGCCAGCAGTTTTTTCAGCGTACTCTCTTCGTACCAAGAGACCCAGTACTTC
TRBV6-6	many	NA	TRBJ1-5	CASSLQGGSNQPQHF	TGTGCCAGCAGTTTACAGGGAGGGAGCAATCAGCCCCAGCATTTT
TRBV7-6	few	TRBD1	TRBJ2-3	CASSLTGEDTQYF	TGTGCCAGCAGCCTAACAGGGGAGGATACGCAGTATTTT
TRBV5-6	few	NA	TRBJ2-6	CASSSWAGSWSGANVLTF	TGTGCCAGCAGCTCTTGGGCAGGGAGCTGGTCTGGGGCCAACGTCCTGACTTTC
TRBV7-9	many	NA	TRBJ1-2	CASTLQTQDGYTF	TGTGCCAGCACCCTACAAACACAAGATGGCTACACCTTC
TRBV27	many	NA	TRBJ1-2	CASSLQDRGGYTF	TGTGCCAGCAGTTTACAGGACAGAGGGGGCTACACCTTC
TRBV4-3	many	NA	TRBJ1-6	CASSQDLGRAYNSPLHF	TGCGCCAGCAGCCAAGATCTTGGAAGGGCCTATAATTCACCCCTCCACTTT
TRBV7-2	few	TRBD1	TRBJ2-3	CASSLVSGTDTDTQYF	TGTGCCAGCAGCTTAGTGTCCGGGACAGACACAGATACGCAGTATTTT
TRBV10-1	many	NA	TRBJ2-1	CASSEDWTANEQFF	TGCGCCAGCAGTGAAGACTGGACAGCTAATGAGCAGTTCTTC
TRBV7-9	NA	TRBD2	TRBJ2-1	CASSASGGYNEQFF	TGTGCCAGCAGCGCTAGCGGGGGATACAATGAGCAGTTCTTC
TRBV4-2	many	TRBD1	TRBJ1-6	CASSQGPGTASYNSPLHF	TGTGCCAGCAGCCAGGGACCCGGGACAGCATCTTACAATTCACCCCTCCACTTT
TRBV20-1	many	NA	TRBJ2-5	CSAKPFKGGTWETQYF	TGCAGTGCCAAACCCTTTAAGGGGGGGACCTGGGAGACCCAGTACTTC
TRBV2	many	NA	TRBJ1-1	CASSPQLNTEAFF	TGTGCCAGCAGCCCACAGTTGAACACTGAAGCTTTCTTT
TRBV20-1	medium-sized	TRBD2	TRBJ2-2	CSASGTSGGYTGELFF	TGCAGTGCTAGTGGGACCAGCGGGGGGTACACCGGGGAGCTGTTTTTT
TRBV6-2/TRBV6-3	few	NA	TRBJ2-4	CASSDPGATAKNIQYF	TGTGCCAGCAGTGATCCAGGGGCAACGGCCAAAAACATTCAGTACTTC
TRBV7-2	NA	NA	TRBJ2-7	CASSLSPGSSYEQYF	TGTGCCAGCAGCTTATCCCCGGGGAGCTCCTACGAGCAGTACTTC
TRBV20-1	few	TRBD1	TRBJ1-1	CSAPRDRGTEAFF	TGCAGTGCCCCCCGGGACAGGGGCACTGAAGCTTTCTTT
TRBV7-7	few	NA	TRBJ2-5	CASSPSSTQETQYF	TGTGCTAGCAGCCCGAGTAGTACCCAAGAGACCCAGTACTTC
TRBV20-1	few	TRBD2	TRBJ2-1	CSAILAGGPSRYNEQFF	TGCAGTGCCATACTAGCGGGGGGGCCTAGTAGGTACAATGAGCAGTTCTTC